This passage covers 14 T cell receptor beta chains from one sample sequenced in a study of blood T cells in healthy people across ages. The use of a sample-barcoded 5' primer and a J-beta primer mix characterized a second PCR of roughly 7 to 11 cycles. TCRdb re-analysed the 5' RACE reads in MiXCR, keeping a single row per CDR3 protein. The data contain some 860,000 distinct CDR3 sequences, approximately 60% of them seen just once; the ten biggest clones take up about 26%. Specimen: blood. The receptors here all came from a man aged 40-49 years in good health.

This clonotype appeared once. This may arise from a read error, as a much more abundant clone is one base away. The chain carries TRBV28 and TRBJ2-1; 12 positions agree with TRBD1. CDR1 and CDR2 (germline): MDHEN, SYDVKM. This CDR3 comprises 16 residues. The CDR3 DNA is TGTGCCAGCAGCCCAACGGGGACAGGGGGCTTCGCTGAGCAGTCCTTC. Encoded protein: CASSPTGTGGFAEQSF.

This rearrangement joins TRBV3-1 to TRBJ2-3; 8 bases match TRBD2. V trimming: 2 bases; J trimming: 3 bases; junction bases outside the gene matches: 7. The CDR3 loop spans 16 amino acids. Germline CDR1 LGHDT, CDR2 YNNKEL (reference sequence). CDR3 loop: CASSQSTGRATDTQYF. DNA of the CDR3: TGTGCCAGCAGCCAAAGCACCGGGAGGGCGACAGATACGCAGTATTTT.

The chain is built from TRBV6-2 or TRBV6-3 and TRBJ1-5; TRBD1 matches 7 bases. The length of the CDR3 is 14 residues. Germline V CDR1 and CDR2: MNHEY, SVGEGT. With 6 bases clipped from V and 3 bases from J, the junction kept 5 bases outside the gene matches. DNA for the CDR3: TGTGCCAGCAGGCGGGGGACAGCCAATCAGCCCCAGCATTTT. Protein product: CASRRGTANQPQHF.

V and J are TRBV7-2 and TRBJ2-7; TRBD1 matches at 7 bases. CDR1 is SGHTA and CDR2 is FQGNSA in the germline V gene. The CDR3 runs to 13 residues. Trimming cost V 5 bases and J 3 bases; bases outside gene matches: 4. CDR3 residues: CASSRQGGYEQYF. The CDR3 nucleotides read TGTGCCAGCAGCCGACAGGGTGGCTACGAGCAGTACTTC.

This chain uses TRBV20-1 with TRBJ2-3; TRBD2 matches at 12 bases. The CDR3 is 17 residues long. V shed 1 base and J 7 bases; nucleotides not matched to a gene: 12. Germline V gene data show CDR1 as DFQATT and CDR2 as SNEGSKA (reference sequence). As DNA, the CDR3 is TGCAGTGCTAGAGTTCTAGCGGGAGGGCCTAGGTTAAATACGCAGTATTTT. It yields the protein CSARVLAGGPRLNTQYF.

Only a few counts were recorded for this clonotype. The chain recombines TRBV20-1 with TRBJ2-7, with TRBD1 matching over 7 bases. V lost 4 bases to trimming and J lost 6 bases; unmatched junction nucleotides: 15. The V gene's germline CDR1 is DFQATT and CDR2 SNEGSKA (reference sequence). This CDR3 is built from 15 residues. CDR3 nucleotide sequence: TGCAGTGCTAATTCAGGGGGAACAGGGGTCGGCGAGCAGTACTTC. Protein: CSANSGGTGVGEQYF.

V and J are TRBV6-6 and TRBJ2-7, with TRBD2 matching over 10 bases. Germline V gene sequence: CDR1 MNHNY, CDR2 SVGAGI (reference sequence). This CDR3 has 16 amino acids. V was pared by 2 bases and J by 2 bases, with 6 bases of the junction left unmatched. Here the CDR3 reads CASSYPGTSETYEQYF. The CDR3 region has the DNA TGTGCCAGCAGTTACCCTGGGACTAGCGAGACCTACGAGCAGTACTTC.

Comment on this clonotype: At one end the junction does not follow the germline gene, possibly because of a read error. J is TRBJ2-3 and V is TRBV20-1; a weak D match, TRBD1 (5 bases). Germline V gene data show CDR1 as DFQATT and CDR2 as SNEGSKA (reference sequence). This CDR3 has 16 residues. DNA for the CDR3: TGCAGTGCTAGAGATACATCCGGCATAAGCACAGGTACGCAGTATTTT. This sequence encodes CSARDTSGISTGTQYF.

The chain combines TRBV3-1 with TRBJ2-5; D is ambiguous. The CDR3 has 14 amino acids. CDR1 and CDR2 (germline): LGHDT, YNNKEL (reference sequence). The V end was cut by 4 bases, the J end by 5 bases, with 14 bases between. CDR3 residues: CASSPITSGETQYF. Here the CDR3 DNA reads TGTGCCAGCAGCCCCATAACCTCCGGGGAGACCCAGTACTTC.

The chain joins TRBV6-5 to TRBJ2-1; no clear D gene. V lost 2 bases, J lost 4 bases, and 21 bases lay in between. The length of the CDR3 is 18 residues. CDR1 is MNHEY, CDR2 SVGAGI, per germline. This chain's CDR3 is CASSYEARPLSFYNEQFF. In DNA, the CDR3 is TGTGCCAGCAGTTACGAGGCTAGACCCCTTTCATTTTACAATGAGCAGTTCTTC.

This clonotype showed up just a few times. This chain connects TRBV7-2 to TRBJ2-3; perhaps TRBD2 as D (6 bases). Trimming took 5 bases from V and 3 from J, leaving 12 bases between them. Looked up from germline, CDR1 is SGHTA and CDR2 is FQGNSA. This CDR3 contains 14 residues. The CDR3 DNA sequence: TGTGCCAGCAGCCCGGGACTCATGACAGATACGCAGTATTTT. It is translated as CASSPGLMTDTQYF.

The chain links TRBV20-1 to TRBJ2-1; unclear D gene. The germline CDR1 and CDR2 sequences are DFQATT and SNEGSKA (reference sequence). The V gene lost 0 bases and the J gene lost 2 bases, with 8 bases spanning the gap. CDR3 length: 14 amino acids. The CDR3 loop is CSARDASTYNEQFF. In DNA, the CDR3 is TGCAGTGCTAGAGATGCCTCAACCTACAATGAGCAGTTCTTC.

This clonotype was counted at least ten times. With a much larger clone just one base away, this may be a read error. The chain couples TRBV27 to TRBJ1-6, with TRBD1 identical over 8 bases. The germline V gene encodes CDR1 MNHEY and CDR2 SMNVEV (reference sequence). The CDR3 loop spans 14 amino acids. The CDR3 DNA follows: TGTGCCAGCAGTCCCCGACAGGGGAATTCACCCCCCCACTTT. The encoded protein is CASSPRQGNSPPHF.

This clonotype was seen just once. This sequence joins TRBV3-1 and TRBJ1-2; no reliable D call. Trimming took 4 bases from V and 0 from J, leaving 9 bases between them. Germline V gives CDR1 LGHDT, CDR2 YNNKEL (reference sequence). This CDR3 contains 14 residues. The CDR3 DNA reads TGTGCCAGCAGCCCTAAGAGCGCTAACTATGGCTACACCTTC. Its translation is CASSPKSANYGYTF.